This TCR beta chain was sequenced for a study of shared clonotypes between healthy human individuals. General study results and limits: Relative to their counterparts shared across all four donors, non-shared clonotypes exhibited diminished generation probabilities. With few donors, the genetic and exposure-history diversity represented was limited.

The CDR3 has 14 residues. With 5 bases removed from V and 4 bases from J, the gap between germline ends came to 14 bases. CDR1 and CDR2 (germline): SSHAT, FNYEAQ (reference sequence). About this clone itself: Its specificity is unknown.

Original processing methods: Junction-only immunoSEQ sequences carried no quality scores, so filtering differed. Assay: immunoSEQ multiplex PCR; the TCRdb copy retains only in-frame clones and omits some. The V and J calls and the clone size are those of that table, but D and trimming were determined from the DNA. The sample has under 2.5 million clones; around 90% are singletons. The sample consisted of naive CD4+ T cells from PBMCs. Subset indicated: CD45RA+ positively selected. The chain recombines TRBV7-7 with TRBJ2-5; D tentatively reads TRBD1 or TRBD2 (5 bases each). This sequence originates from a man aged 18 to 29 in good health. Some clones in this sample may be carry-over from other donors' samples. This CDR3 reads CASSPRDPRETQYF. In DNA, the CDR3 is TGTGCCAGCAGCCCCCGGGACCCACGAGAGACCCAGTACTTC.